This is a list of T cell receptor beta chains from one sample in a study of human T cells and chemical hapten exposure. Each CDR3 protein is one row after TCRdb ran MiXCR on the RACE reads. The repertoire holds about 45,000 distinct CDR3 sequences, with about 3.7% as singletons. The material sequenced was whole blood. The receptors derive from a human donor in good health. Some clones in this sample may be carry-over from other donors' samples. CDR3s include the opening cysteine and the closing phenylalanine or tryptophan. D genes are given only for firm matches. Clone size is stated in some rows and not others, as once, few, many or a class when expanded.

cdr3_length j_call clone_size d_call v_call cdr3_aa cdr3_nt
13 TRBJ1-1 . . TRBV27 CASSLSGQTEAFF TGTGCCAGCAGTTTGTCGGGGCAAACTGAAGCTTTCTTT
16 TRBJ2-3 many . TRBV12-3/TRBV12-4 CASSYYQGDRADTQYF TGTGCCAGCAGTTACTATCAGGGCGACCGGGCAGATACGCAGTATTTT
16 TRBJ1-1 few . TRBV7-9 CASSRRASPRAPEAFF TGTGCCAGCAGCCGACGGGCCTCCCCGCGGGCACCTGAAGCTTTCTTT
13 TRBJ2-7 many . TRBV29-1 CSVEGDTSYEQYF TGCAGCGTCGAGGGGGACACCTCCTACGAGCAGTACTTC
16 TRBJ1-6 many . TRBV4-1 CASSQMMQSRNSPLHF TGCGCCAGCAGCCAAATGATGCAGAGTCGAAATTCACCCCTCCACTTT
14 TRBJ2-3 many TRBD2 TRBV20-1 CSAPWTSVGDTQYF TGCAGTGCTCCTTGGACTAGCGTGGGAGATACGCAGTATTTT
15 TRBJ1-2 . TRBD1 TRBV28 CASSLAPGQRYGYTF TGTGCCAGCAGCCTTGCCCCGGGACAGAGATATGGCTACACCTTC
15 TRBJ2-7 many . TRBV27 CASRGDASLSYEQYF TGTGCCAGCAGGGGGGACGCAAGCCTTTCCTACGAGCAGTACTTC
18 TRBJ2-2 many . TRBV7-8 CASSSEGFFSRIAGELFF TGTGCCAGCAGCTCAGAGGGGTTCTTTTCGAGGATCGCCGGGGAGCTGTTTTTT
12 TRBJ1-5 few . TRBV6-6 CASSVDTQPQHF TGTGCCAGCAGTGTAGACACGCAGCCCCAGCATTTT
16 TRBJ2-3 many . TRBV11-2 CASSFETGVGTDTQYF TGTGCCAGCAGCTTCGAGACAGGCGTGGGCACAGATACGCAGTATTTT
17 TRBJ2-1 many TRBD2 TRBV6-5 CASSYPTSGRGYNEQFF TGTGCCAGCAGTTACCCCACCAGCGGGAGGGGTTACAATGAGCAGTTCTTC
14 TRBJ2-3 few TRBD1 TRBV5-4 CASTRTGYTDTQYF TGTGCCAGCACGAGGACAGGGTACACAGATACGCAGTATTTT